The 29 T cell receptor beta chains below come from one sample, sequenced in a study of T cell responses to AZD1222 COVID-19 vaccine. Sequencing used immunoSEQ multiplex PCR; TCRdb keeps in-frame clones, though not all of them. Of about 120,000 clones listed, 92% were seen once; the top ten hold 14%. The starting material was peripheral blood, obtained on day 0 of AZD1222 vaccination. These receptors all come from an adult in good health.

The genes are TRBV13 and TRBJ1-1, with 10 bases that match TRBD1. CDR3 length: 15 residues. Per the germline V gene, CDR1 is PRHDT and CDR2 is FYEKMQ (reference sequence). Trimming took 4 bases from V and 0 from J; bases not matched to a gene: 2. DNA for the CDR3: TGTGCCAGCAGCTCGGACAGGGGGATGAACACTGAAGCTTTCTTT. It encodes CASSSDRGMNTEAFF.

The V and J genes are TRBV6-5 and TRBJ2-5; D uncertain. The germline V gene has CDR1 MNHEY and CDR2 SVGAGI. This CDR3 spans 13 amino acids. Trimming stripped 6 bases from V and 4 bases from J, with 12 bases between. As DNA, the CDR3 is TGTGCCAGCAGCCTTGTCAGACTAGAGACCCAGTACTTC. It is translated as CASSLVRLETQYF.

This chain connects TRBV27 to TRBJ2-3, with D possibly being TRBD1 (6 bases). Per germline, CDR1 MNHEY and CDR2 SMNVEV (reference sequence). This CDR3 contains 13 residues. The V and J ends lost 8 bases and 4 bases respectively, with 13 bases between them. The CDR3 DNA sequence: TGTGCCAGCGGCGACAGGAGAGCAGATACGCAGTATTTT. It is translated as CASGDRRADTQYF.

About this clone itself: The sample contains more than one DNA sequence encoding this CDR3. The V call is TRBV19, the J call TRBJ2-1, with TRBD2 matching over 10 bases. Germline V gene data show CDR1 as LNHDA and CDR2 as SQIVND (reference sequence). CDR3 size: 15 residues. The V segment lost 3 bases and the J segment 2 bases; nucleotides outside the gene matches: 1. The DNA for the CDR3 is TGTGCCAGTAGTATCAGCGGGGGGGCCTACAATGAGCAGTTCTTC. It codes for CASSISGGAYNEQFF.

The genes are TRBV7-2 and TRBJ1-3, with a tentative D call TRBD1 (5 bases). Trimming took 1 base from V and 4 from J, leaving 14 bases between them. The CDR3 is 16 residues long. Germline loops: CDR1 SGHTA, CDR2 FQGNSA. The DNA of the CDR3 is TGTGCCAGCAGCTTAGTTCAGGGCCCAGGCGGAAACACCATATATTTT. This codes for CASSLVQGPGGNTIYF.

This chain connects TRBV30 to TRBJ1-2; D is possibly TRBD1 (5 bases). CDR3 size: 15 residues. Between the trimmed V and J ends, which lost 0 bases and 11 bases, there was a span of 22 bases. Per the germline V gene, CDR1 is GTSNPN and CDR2 is SVGIG (reference sequence). The CDR3: CAWSVGTGGVFWYTF. Written as DNA, the CDR3 is TGTGCCTGGAGTGTAGGTACTGGAGGGGTGTTTTGGTACACCTTC.

The V call is TRBV7-2, the J call TRBJ1-6; no firm D call. The CDR3 totals 13 residues. V dropped 0 bases and J dropped 8 bases, with 5 bases sitting between them. CDR1 and CDR2 (germline): SGHTA, FQGNSA. Here the CDR3 reads CASSLAEDSPLHF. Written as DNA, the CDR3 is TGTGCCAGCAGCTTAGCTGAGGATTCACCCCTCCACTTT.

The V and J genes are TRBV18 and TRBJ2-7; TRBD1 matches at 7 bases. V lost 4 bases to trimming and J lost 0 bases; unmatched junction nucleotides: 9. This CDR3 has 16 residues. Looked up from germline, CDR1 is KGHSH and CDR2 is LQKENI. The CDR3 nucleotides read TGTGCCAGCTCACGAACGCTTCAGGGGGTCTCCTACGAGCAGTACTTC. Protein: CASSRTLQGVSYEQYF.

The rearrangement links TRBV21-1 to TRBJ1-3; the table names TRBD1, a call not compared with the DNA. TRBV21-1 is a listed pseudogene. The CDR3 consists of 18 residues. The CDR3 coding sequence is TGTGCCAGCAGCAAAGGTAGTGACAGGGACCCCACAGGAAACACCATATATTTT. Protein: CASSKGSDRDPTGNTIYF.

This clone was recorded only once. This chain uses TRBV11-2 with TRBJ2-7; D remains unclear. This CDR3 comprises 13 residues. Looked up from germline, CDR1 is SGHAT and CDR2 is FQNNGV. V gave up 0 bases and J gave up 3 bases, with 6 bases separating them. CDR3 nucleotides: TGTGCCAGCAGCTTAGAATGGGACTACGAGCAGTACTTC. Translation gives CASSLEWDYEQYF.

The chain links TRBV6-5 to TRBJ2-7; maybe TRBD2 (7 bases). Germline V gene lookup returns CDR1 MNHEY and CDR2 SVGAGI. V lost 9 bases and J lost 10, with 19 bases in between. The CDR3 has 12 amino acids. The CDR3 DNA reads as TGTGCCAGTCACTCCCCGGGGGGCCATCAGTACTTC. Translating it yields CASHSPGGHQYF.

The V and J genes are TRBV28 and TRBJ2-3, with D tentatively TRBD1 (5 bases). Trimming stripped 7 bases from V and 1 base from J, with 9 bases between. This CDR3 is 13 amino acids long. In germline, CDR1 is MDHEN, CDR2 SYDVKM. The DNA of the CDR3 is TGTGCCAGCATCCTAGGGGGCACAGATACGCAGTATTTT. This codes for CASILGGTDTQYF.

V is TRBV11-2 and J is TRBJ1-2; 9 positions match TRBD1. The CDR3 is 15 residues long. Per germline, CDR1 SGHAT and CDR2 FQNNGV. Trimming cost V 5 bases and J 2 bases; bases outside gene matches: 6. CDR3 loop: CASSRPGTGNYGYTF. As DNA, the CDR3 is TGTGCCAGCAGCCGTCCCGGGACAGGGAACTATGGCTACACCTTC.

V usage is TRBV9 and J usage is TRBJ1-2, with D perhaps matching TRBD1 (6 bases). The CDR3 runs 13 residues. Trimming shortened V by 0 bases and J by 8 bases, and 11 bases separated the two germline ends. Germline assignment: CDR1 SGDLS and CDR2 YYNGEE. In DNA, the CDR3 is TGTGCCAGCAGCGTAGCGGGGGGGCAAGGCTACACCTTC. Its translation: CASSVAGGQGYTF.

V is TRBV6-5 and J is TRBJ1-1; a weak D match, TRBD1 (5 bases). Trimming shortened V by 5 bases and J by 2 bases, and 9 bases separated the two germline ends. The CDR3 contains 13 residues. Germline-derived CDR1 and CDR2 are MNHEY and SVGAGI. CDR3 region: CASSTGLNTEAFF. CDR3 DNA sequence: TGTGCCAGCAGTACAGGACTTAACACTGAAGCTTTCTTT.

The J gene is TRBJ2-3, the V gene TRBV27, with D perhaps being TRBD1 or TRBD2 (5 bases each). The CDR3 runs to 12 residues. With 1 base removed from V and 13 bases from J, the gap between germline ends came to 12 bases. Germline loops: CDR1 MNHEY, CDR2 SMNVEV (reference sequence). CDR3 region: CASSLYRDEEYF. The DNA of the CDR3 is TGTGCCAGCAGTTTATACCGGGACGAAGAGTATTTT.

The rearrangement uses TRBV5-4 and TRBJ1-1; D unclear. V lost 4 bases and J lost 0, with 10 bases in between. This CDR3 is 14 amino acids long. Per germline, CDR1 SGHNT and CDR2 YYREEE (reference sequence). CDR3 nucleotide sequence: TGTGCCAGCAGCCCCACGGGAATGAACACTGAAGCTTTCTTT. Amino acid sequence: CASSPTGMNTEAFF.

V gene TRBV20-1 combines with J gene TRBJ1-1; D is undetermined. The V gene's germline CDR1 is DFQATT and CDR2 SNEGSKA (reference sequence). This CDR3 contains 10 residues. Trimming left V 7 bases short and J 3 bases short, with 6 bases between. The CDR3 sequence: CSVRDTEAFF. The CDR3, as DNA: TGCAGTGTACGAGACACTGAAGCTTTCTTT.

This clone is a singleton in its sample. The rearrangement links TRBV3-1 (or the pseudogene TRBV3-2) to TRBJ2-1; 11 nucleotides agree with TRBD2. After removal of 3 bases from V and 8 bases from J, the junction contained 9 bases not matched to a gene. The CDR3 length is 16 residues. CDR1 is LGHDT, CDR2 YNNKEL, per germline (reference sequence). CDR3 sequence reads: CASSQEIAGGPHEQFF. The DNA of the CDR3 is TGTGCCAGCAGCCAGGAAATAGCGGGAGGGCCGCATGAGCAGTTCTTC.

In this sample, this clone turned up a few times. This rearrangement joins TRBV6-5 to TRBJ2-7; 11 bases are shared with TRBD1. Per germline, CDR1 MNHEY and CDR2 SVGAGI. CDR3 length equals 15 residues. The V and J ends lost 5 bases and 0 bases, in that order; junction bases with no gene match: 3. The CDR3 bases are TGTGCCAGCAGTCAGGACAGGGGGCCCTCCTACGAGCAGTACTTC. The encoded protein is CASSQDRGPSYEQYF.

This clone came up once. The gene calls are TRBV10-3 and TRBJ1-3; D remains ambiguous. The CDR3 runs 14 residues. V gave up 10 bases and J gave up 0 bases, with 13 bases separating them. Germline CDR1 reads ENHRY; CDR2 reads SYGVKD. The CDR3 reads CATIDVISGNTIYF. The CDR3 DNA follows: TGTGCCACTATAGACGTAATCTCTGGAAACACCATATATTTT.

The chain employs TRBV6-5 and TRBJ1-3; D unresolved. The CDR3 has 14 residues. CDR1 and CDR2 (germline): MNHEY, SVGAGI. V lost 7 bases to trimming and J lost 4 bases, with 14 bases between them. CDR3 loop: CASKRANSGNTIYF. The CDR3 coding sequence is TGTGCCAGCAAACGAGCCAACTCAGGAAACACCATATATTTT.

The CDR3 DNA follows: TGCGCCAGCAGTGAGTTTGGGGGAGCTAACTATGGCTACACCTTC. Its protein is CASSEFGGANYGYTF. The genes are TRBV10-2 and TRBJ1-2; TRBD1 might be the D (5 bases). The germline gives CDR1 WSHSY, CDR2 SAAADI. Trimming pared 1 base from V and 0 bases from J, leaving 9 bases between. This CDR3 has 15 amino acids.

The chain recombines TRBV7-2 with TRBJ1-6; no definite D call. Between the trimmed V and J ends, which lost 7 bases and 8 bases, there was a span of 15 bases. Germline V gives CDR1 SGHTA, CDR2 FQGNSA. The CDR3 has 14 amino acids. The CDR3 is CASNRRADHSPLHF. DNA of the CDR3: TGTGCCAGCAACCGGAGGGCAGACCATTCACCCCTCCACTTT.

CDR3 nucleotide sequence: TGTGCCAGCAGCCGGGCCACGGGGCCCGGTGGGAGTTCACCCCTCCACTTT. It specifies CASSRATGPGGSSPLHF. The chain is built from TRBV14 and TRBJ1-6; tentatively, D is TRBD1 (5 bases). Deletions cut 4 bases from V and 9 bases from J, with 22 bases between. The germline CDR1 and CDR2 sequences are SGHDN and FVKESK. The CDR3 spans 17 residues.

The gene calls are TRBV6-2 or TRBV6-3 and TRBJ2-5; a weak D match, TRBD2 (6 bases). The V end lost 4 bases, the J end lost 2 bases, and 17 bases lay between the germline ends. The germline V gene has CDR1 MNHEY and CDR2 SVGEGT. This CDR3 has 16 residues. The CDR3: CASSSLLWREQETQYF. CDR3 coding DNA: TGTGCCAGCAGTTCCTTACTCTGGAGGGAACAAGAGACCCAGTACTTC.

The chain uses TRBV29-1 and TRBJ2-1, with D perhaps matching TRBD1 (5 bases). The CDR3 totals 13 residues. V lost 7 bases, J lost 2 bases, and 12 bases lay in between. Germline CDR1 SQVTM, CDR2 ANQGSEA. CDR3: CSAWAGTYNEQFF. The CDR3 nucleotides are TGCAGCGCTTGGGCAGGGACCTACAATGAGCAGTTCTTC.

The rearrangement uses TRBV3-1 (or the pseudogene TRBV3-2) and TRBJ1-6; no definite D call. CDR1 LGHDT and CDR2 YNNKEL come from the germline V gene (reference sequence). CDR3 length: 13 amino acids. The V and J ends lost 2 bases and 8 bases respectively, with 7 bases between them. In DNA, the CDR3 is TGTGCCAGCAGCCAAAGCCTGGATTCACCCCTCCACTTT. As protein: CASSQSLDSPLHF.

J is TRBJ2-1 and V is TRBV19; 11 bases agree with TRBD2. V lost 2 bases and J lost 2; bases outside the gene matches: 8. Germline values: CDR1 LNHDA, CDR2 SQIVND (reference sequence). This CDR3 has 18 residues. The CDR3 sequence: CASSITLAGGPPYNEQFF. CDR3 nucleotide sequence: TGTGCCAGTAGTATAACCTTAGCGGGGGGGCCCCCCTACAATGAGCAGTTCTTC.